Listed below are T cell receptor beta chains from one sample, sequenced in a study of tumor-infiltrating lymphocytes in oesophageal squamous cell carcinoma. TCRdb itself ran the PCR reads through MiXCR, one entry per CDR3 protein. The sample holds 23,000 or so distinct CDR3 sequences, around 37% seen once. The sample comprised esophageal tumor tissue. The receptors were gathered from a female donor with esophageal squamous cell carcinoma. Both conserved end residues are part of each CDR3. The D gene is left open where the match is weak. Clone size is given for some rows only: seen once, a few or many times, or a class if the clone is expanded.

clone_size,d_call,j_call,cdr3_length,v_call,cdr3_aa,cdr3_nt
many,.,TRBJ2-7,14,TRBV11-1,CASSPPQAPDEQYF,TGTGCCAGCAGCCCCCCCCAGGCGCCCGACGAGCAGTACTTC
many,TRBD2,TRBJ2-4,14,TRBV5-1,CASSFGASGDIQYF,TGCGCCAGCAGCTTCGGGGCTAGCGGGGACATTCAGTACTTC
many,TRBD1,TRBJ2-1,15,TRBV19,CASTTISTGQGEQFF,TGTGCCAGTACCACAATTTCGACAGGGCAAGGTGAGCAGTTCTTC
.,.,TRBJ2-4,14,TRBV7-9,CASSLGFGRGEQYF,TGTGCCAGCAGCTTAGGGTTCGGACGCGGCGAACAGTACTTC
few,TRBD1,TRBJ2-2,18,TRBV27,CASSIRPLGQGSTGELFF,TGTGCCAGCAGCATCAGACCCCTGGGACAGGGTAGTACCGGGGAGCTGTTTTTT
once,.,TRBJ1-5,15,TRBV7-3,CASSLSGEGNQPQHF,TGTGCCAGCAGCTTATCAGGGGAAGGCAATCAGCCCCAGCATTTT
once,TRBD2,TRBJ2-7,15,TRBV7-2,CASSSVAGGPYEQYF,TGTGCCAGCAGCTCGGTAGCGGGAGGCCCCTACGAGCAGTACTTC
medium-sized,TRBD2,TRBJ2-1,15,TRBV7-9,CASSLGLAGGYEQFF,TGTGCCAGCAGCTTAGGGCTAGCGGGAGGGTATGAGCAGTTCTTC
.,TRBD2,TRBJ2-1,15,TRBV19,CASSTTSADYNEQFF,TGTGCCAGTAGCACGACTAGCGCGGATTACAATGAGCAGTTCTTC
few,TRBD2,TRBJ2-3,18,TRBV7-4,CASSSTSTSGGVIDTQYF,TGTGCCAGCAGCTCAACGTCGACTAGCGGGGGGGTTATAGATACGCAGTATTTT
.,TRBD2,TRBJ2-1,17,TRBV11-3,CASSLGFGGEGYNEQFF,TGTGCCAGCAGCTTGGGTTTTGGGGGGGAGGGCTACAATGAGCAGTTCTTC